The clone carrying this T cell receptor beta chain has just one count. The data were taken from a study of blood T cell repertoires in COVID-19. Overall study context: The United States, Italy and Spain were the sources of the acute and convalescent COVID-19 samples. The analysed material was cDNA or gDNA that came from T cells, B-cell-depleted T cells, or PBMCs.

Per the original methods: Scientists estimated how many nucleated cells there were by amplifying reference gene primers. Some clones are missing from TCRdb's copy, which holds only in-frame ones; the method was immunoSEQ multiplex PCR. The V and J calls and the clone size are those of that table, but D and trimming were determined from the DNA. The data hold around 160,000 clones, with 90% observed a single time. There are 14 residues in the CDR3. Trimming cost V 5 bases and J 1 base, with 9 bases left between them. Germline assignment: CDR1 KGHSH and CDR2 LQKENI. The sample was peripheral blood. This sequence was found in a man in his 60s with active or convalescent COVID-19. The gene calls are TRBV18 and TRBJ1-5; no reliable D call. As DNA, the CDR3 is TGTGCCAGCTCAATGGGCCGGAGCAATCAGCCCCAGCATTTT. It yields the protein CASSMGRSNQPQHF.